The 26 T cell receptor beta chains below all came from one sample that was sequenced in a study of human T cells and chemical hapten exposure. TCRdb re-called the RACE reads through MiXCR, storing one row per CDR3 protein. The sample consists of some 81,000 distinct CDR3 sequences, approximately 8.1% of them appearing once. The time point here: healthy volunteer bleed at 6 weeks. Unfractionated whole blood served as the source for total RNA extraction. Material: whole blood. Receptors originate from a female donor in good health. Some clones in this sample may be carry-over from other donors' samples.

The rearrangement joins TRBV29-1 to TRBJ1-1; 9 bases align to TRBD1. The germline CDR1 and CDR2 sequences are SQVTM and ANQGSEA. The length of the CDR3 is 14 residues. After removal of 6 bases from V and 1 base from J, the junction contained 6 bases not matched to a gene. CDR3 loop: CSVGQGNPNTEAFF. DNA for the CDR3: TGCAGCGTGGGACAGGGAAATCCGAACACTGAAGCTTTCTTT.

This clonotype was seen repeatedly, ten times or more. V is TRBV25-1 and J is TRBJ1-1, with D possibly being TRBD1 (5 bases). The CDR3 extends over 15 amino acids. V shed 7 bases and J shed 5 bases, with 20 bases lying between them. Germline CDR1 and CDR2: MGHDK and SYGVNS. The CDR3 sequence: CASIRIGDGNTEAFF. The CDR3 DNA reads TGTGCCAGCATTCGAATAGGGGACGGTAATACTGAAGCTTTCTTT.

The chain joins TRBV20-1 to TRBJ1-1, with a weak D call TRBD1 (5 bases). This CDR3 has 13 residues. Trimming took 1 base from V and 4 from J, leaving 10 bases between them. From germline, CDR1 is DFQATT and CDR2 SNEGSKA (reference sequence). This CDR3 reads CSARVPQGTEAFF. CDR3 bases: TGCAGTGCTAGAGTCCCCCAGGGCACTGAAGCTTTCTTT.

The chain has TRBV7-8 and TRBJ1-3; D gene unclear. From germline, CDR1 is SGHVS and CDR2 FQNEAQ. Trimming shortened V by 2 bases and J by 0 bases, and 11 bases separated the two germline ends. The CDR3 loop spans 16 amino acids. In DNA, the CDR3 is TGTGCCAGCAGCTTATTAGGCTTAGGCTCTGGAAACACCATATATTTT. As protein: CASSLLGLGSGNTIYF.

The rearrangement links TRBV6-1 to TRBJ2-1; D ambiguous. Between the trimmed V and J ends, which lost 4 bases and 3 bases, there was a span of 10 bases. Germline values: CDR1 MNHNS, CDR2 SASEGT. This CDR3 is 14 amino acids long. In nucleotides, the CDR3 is TGTGCCAGCAGTGGTTGGCACCTCTACAATGAGCAGTTCTTC. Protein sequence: CASSGWHLYNEQFF.

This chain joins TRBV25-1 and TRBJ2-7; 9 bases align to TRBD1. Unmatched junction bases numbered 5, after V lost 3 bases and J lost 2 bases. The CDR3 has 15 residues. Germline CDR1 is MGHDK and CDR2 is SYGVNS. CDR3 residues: CASSDLGTGPYEQYF. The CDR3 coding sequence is TGTGCCAGCAGTGACCTAGGGACAGGGCCCTACGAGCAGTACTTC.

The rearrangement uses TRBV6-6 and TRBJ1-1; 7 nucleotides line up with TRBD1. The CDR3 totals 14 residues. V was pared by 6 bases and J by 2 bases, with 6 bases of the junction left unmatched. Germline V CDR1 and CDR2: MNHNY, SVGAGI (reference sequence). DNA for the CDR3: TGTGCCAGCAGCCGGGACAGTCGAAACACTGAAGCTTTCTTT. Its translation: CASSRDSRNTEAFF.

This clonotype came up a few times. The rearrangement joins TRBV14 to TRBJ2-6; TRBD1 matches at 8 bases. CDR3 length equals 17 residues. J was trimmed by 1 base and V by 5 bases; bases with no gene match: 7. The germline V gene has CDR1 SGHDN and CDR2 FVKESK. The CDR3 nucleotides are TGTGCCAGCAGCTACGGACAGGGCTGGTCTGGGGCCAACGTCCTGACTTTC. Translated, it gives CASSYGQGWSGANVLTF.

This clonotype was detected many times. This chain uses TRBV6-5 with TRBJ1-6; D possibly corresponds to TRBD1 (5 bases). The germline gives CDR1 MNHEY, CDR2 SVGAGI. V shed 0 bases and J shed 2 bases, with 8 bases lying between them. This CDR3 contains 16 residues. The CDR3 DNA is TGTGCCAGCAGTTACTCAGCAGGGCCCTATAATTCACCCCTCCACTTT. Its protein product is CASSYSAGPYNSPLHF.

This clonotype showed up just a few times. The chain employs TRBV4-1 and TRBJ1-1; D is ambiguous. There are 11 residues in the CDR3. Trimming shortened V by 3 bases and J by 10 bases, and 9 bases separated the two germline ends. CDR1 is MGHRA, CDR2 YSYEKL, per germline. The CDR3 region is CASSHDGVAFF. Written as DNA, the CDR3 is TGCGCCAGCAGCCACGATGGTGTAGCTTTCTTT.

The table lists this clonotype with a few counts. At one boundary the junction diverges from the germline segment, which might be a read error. CDR3 loop: CASSGGYRDSLPFAF. In nucleotides, the CDR3 is TGTGCCAGCAGCGGCGGATACCGGGACAGCTTGCCCTTTGCCTTC. V and J are TRBV9 and TRBJ1-2; 7 bases match TRBD1. This CDR3 is built from 15 residues. In germline, CDR1 is SGDLS, CDR2 YYNGEE.

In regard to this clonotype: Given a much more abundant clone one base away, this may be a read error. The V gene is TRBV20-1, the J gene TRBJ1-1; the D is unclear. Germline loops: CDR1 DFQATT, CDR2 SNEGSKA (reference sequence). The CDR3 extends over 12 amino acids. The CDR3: CNAKGGGTEAFF. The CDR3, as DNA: TGCAATGCTAAAGGTGGTGGCACTGAAGCTTTCTTT.

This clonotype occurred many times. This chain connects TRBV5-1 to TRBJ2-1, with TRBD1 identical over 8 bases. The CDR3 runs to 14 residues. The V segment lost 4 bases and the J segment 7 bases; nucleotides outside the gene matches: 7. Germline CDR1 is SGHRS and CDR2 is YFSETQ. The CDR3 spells CASSLGQGWNEQFF. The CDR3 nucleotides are TGCGCCAGCAGCCTCGGACAGGGATGGAATGAGCAGTTCTTC.

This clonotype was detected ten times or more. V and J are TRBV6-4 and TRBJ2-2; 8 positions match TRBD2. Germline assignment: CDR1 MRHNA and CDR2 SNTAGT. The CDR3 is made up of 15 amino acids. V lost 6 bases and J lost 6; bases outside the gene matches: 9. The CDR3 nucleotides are TGTGCCAGCAGCCCGGGACTAGAAGGACCCGGGGAGCTGTTTTTT. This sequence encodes CASSPGLEGPGELFF.

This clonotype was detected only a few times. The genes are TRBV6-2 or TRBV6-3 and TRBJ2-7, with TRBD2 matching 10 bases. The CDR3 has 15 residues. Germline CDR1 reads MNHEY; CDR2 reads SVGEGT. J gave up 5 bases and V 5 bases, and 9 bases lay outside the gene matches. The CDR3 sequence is CASSRAGGRVDEQYF. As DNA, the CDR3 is TGTGCCAGCAGTAGAGCGGGGGGGCGTGTGGACGAGCAGTACTTC.

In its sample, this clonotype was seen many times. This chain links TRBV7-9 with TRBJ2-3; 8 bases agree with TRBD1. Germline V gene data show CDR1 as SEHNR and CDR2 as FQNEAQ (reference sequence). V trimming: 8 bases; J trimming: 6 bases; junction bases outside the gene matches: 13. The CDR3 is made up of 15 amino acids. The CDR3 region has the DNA TGTGCCAGCGAATCGGGACAGGTACTAGTGGATACGCAGTATTTT. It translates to CASESGQVLVDTQYF.

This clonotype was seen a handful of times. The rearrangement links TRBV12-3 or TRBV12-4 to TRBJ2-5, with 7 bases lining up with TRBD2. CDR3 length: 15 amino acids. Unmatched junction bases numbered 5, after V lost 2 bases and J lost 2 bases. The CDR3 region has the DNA TGTGCCAGCAGTTTACCAGCGGGGCGGCAAGAGACCCAGTACTTC. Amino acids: CASSLPAGRQETQYF.

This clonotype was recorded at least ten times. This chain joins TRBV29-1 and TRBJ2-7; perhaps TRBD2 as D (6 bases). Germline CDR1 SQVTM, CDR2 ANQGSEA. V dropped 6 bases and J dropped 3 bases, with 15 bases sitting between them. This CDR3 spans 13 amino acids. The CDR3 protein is CSVNGLNSYEQYF. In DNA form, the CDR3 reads TGCAGCGTGAACGGACTAAATAGCTACGAGCAGTACTTC.

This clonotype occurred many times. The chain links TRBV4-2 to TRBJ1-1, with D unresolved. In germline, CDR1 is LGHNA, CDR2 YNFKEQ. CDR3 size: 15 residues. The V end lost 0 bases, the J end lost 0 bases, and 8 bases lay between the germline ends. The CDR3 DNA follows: TGTGCCAGCAGCCAAGATAACGGAATGAACACTGAAGCTTTCTTT. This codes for CASSQDNGMNTEAFF.

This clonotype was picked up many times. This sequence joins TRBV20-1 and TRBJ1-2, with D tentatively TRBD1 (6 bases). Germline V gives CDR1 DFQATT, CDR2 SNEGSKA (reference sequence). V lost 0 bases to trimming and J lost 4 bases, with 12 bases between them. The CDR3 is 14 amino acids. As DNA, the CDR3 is TGCAGTGCTAGAGACATCAGGGGACCCTATGGCTACACCTTC. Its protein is CSARDIRGPYGYTF.

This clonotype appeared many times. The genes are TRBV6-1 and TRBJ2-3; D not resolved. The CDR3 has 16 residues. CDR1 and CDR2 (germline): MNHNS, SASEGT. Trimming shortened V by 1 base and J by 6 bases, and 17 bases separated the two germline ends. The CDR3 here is CASSEDWARSTDTQYF. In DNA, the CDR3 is TGTGCCAGCAGTGAAGATTGGGCACGTTCAACCGATACGCAGTATTTT.

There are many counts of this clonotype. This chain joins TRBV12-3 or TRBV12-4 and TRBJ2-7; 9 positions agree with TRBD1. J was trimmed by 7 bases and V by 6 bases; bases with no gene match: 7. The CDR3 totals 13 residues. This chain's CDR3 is CASSAGTGIEQYF. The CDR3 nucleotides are TGTGCCAGCAGCGCCGGGACAGGGATTGAGCAGTACTTC.

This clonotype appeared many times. The CDR3 reads CASSFYRSPNTEAFF. Here the CDR3 DNA reads TGTGCCAGTAGTTTTTACAGGTCGCCAAACACTGAAGCTTTCTTT. The genes are TRBV19 and TRBJ1-1, with a possible D match to TRBD1 (5 bases). Trimming shortened V by 5 bases and J by 2 bases, and 15 bases separated the two germline ends. Germline V lookup: CDR1 LNHDA, CDR2 SQIVND (reference sequence). This CDR3 has 15 residues.

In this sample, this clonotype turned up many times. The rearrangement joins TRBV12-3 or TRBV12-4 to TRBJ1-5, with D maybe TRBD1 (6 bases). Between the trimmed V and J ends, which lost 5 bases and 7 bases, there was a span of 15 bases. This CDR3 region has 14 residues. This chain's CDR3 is CASSISGASQPQHF. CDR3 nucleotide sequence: TGTGCCAGCAGTATTTCAGGGGCGAGCCAGCCCCAGCATTTT.

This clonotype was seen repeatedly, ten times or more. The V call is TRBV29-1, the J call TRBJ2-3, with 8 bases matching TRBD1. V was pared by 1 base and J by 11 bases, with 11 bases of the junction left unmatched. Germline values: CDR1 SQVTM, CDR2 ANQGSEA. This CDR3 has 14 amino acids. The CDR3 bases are TGCAGCGTTGAAGGGACAGGGTTAACCCCGCAGCAGTATTTT. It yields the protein CSVEGTGLTPQQYF.

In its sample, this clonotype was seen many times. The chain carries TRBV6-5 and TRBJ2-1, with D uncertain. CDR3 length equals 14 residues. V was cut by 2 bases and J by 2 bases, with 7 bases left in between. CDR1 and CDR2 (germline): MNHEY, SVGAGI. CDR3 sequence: CASSYQVPYNEQFF. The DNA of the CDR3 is TGTGCCAGCAGTTACCAGGTTCCCTACAATGAGCAGTTCTTC.